The clone carrying this TCR beta chain was counted ten times or more. Germline V lookup: CDR1 SGHVT, CDR2 SQSDAQ. This CDR3 has 15 amino acids. V shed 1 base and J 3 bases; nucleotides not matched to a gene: 6. As it was prepared, the TCRbeta library received unique molecular identifiers. TCRdb re-called the PCR reads through MiXCR, storing one row per CDR3 protein. The sample contains about 690,000 distinct CDR3 sequences, around 17% of which appear only once. The entry originates in a study of T-cell reconstitution after alpha-beta-depleted transplantation in children. The receptor was derived from a human donor who donated a stem cell graft to a child with acute myeloid leukemia. The sample here was PBMCs from the stem cell graft donor, taken from the stem cell graft. J is TRBJ2-7 and V is TRBV7-4, with 7 bases fitting TRBD1. CDR3 nucleotides: TGTGCCAGCAGCTTAGTCGAGGGGGCCGTCTACGAGCAGTACTTC. As protein: CASSLVEGAVYEQYF.